One sample yielded the 11 T cell receptor beta chains listed below, sequenced in a study of cytomegalovirus exposure and HLA in healthy donors. Primers: 60 Vbeta forward and 13 Jbeta reverse. Profiled with immunoSEQ multiplex PCR; TCRdb holds only in-frame clones, not every one. The sample has under 150,000 clones, roughly 69% seen once; the top ten hold roughly 3%. The sample consisted of PBMCs. These receptors were taken from a human donor in good health.

With regard to this clone: The germline gene is not matched at one end of the junction; a read error may be the cause. V is TRBV7-3 and J is TRBJ2-3; 11 bases fit TRBD2. The CDR3 runs 18 residues. Germline V gene data show CDR1 as SGHTA and CDR2 as FQGTGA. The CDR3 coding sequence is TGTTCCAGCAGCTTAACGAAAATAGCGGGAGGGATCCGAGATACGCAGTATTTT. It translates to CSSSLTKIAGGIRDTQYF.

This clone has more than one count but fewer than ten. This chain uses TRBV25-1 with TRBJ2-7; 7 nucleotides match TRBD1. Germline CDR1 MGHDK, CDR2 SYGVNS. This CDR3 contains 12 residues. V was clipped by 8 bases and J by 3 bases; unmatched bases: 4. The CDR3 nucleotides read TGTGCCAGCGGACAGGATTTCTACGAGCAGTACTTC. It is translated as CASGQDFYEQYF.

This clone came up once. The chain joins TRBV30 to TRBJ2-6; 11 nucleotides align to TRBD1. Looked up from germline, CDR1 is GTSNPN and CDR2 is SVGIG (reference sequence). With 5 bases clipped from V and 3 bases from J, the junction kept 12 bases outside the gene matches. The CDR3 length is 18 residues. The CDR3 bases are TGTGCCTGGGGACTAAGGACAGGGGGCGTTGATGGGGCCAACGTCCTGACTTTC. Protein sequence: CAWGLRTGGVDGANVLTF.

The rearrangement uses TRBV28 and TRBJ2-5; the match to TRBD2 covers 7 bases. The better agreement between TRBJ2-7 and the DNA end casts doubt on the J call. The CDR3 has 14 residues. Germline V CDR1 and CDR2: MDHEN, SYDVKM. Written as DNA, the CDR3 is TGTGCCAGCGGACCCGGGGGGAGTGGGTACGAGCAGTACTTC. It is translated as CASGPGGSGYEQYF.

This chain uses TRBV30 with TRBJ2-1; TRBD2 agrees at 13 bases. Germline V gives CDR1 GTSNPN, CDR2 SVGIG (reference sequence). V gave up 2 bases and J gave up 7 bases; unmatched junction bases: 11. The CDR3 has 17 residues. The CDR3 loop is CAWSLFLTSGGENEQFF. The CDR3 nucleotides are TGTGCCTGGAGTTTATTCCTCACTAGCGGGGGGGAGAATGAGCAGTTCTTC. Based on the CDR3 plus reference TRBV30 and TRBJ2-1, the full variable domain is SQTIHQWPATLVQPVGSPLSLECTVEGTSNPNLYWYRQAAGRGLQLLFYSVGIGQISSEVPQNLSASRPQDRQFILSSKKLLLSDSGFYLCAWSLFLTSGGENEQFFGPGTRLTVL.

On this clone itself: Other DNA sequences in the same sample also yield this CDR3. The rearrangement joins TRBV23-1 to TRBJ2-7; 12 nucleotides align to TRBD1. TRBV23-1 is treated as an ORF (open reading frame) with a function not yet certain. V lost 1 base and J lost 7; bases outside the gene matches: 17. The CDR3 has 19 amino acids. CDR3 amino acids: CASSQLPAVWGQGALEQYF. The DNA for the CDR3 is TGCGCCAGCAGTCAATTGCCTGCGGTGTGGGGACAGGGGGCTCTGGAGCAGTACTTC.

The chain combines TRBV9 with TRBJ2-7; 8 nucleotides agree with TRBD2. The CDR3 spans 13 residues. J lost 6 bases, V lost 2 bases, and 4 bases had no gene match. CDR1 is SGDLS and CDR2 is YYNGEE in the germline V gene. CDR3 nucleotides: TGTGCCAGCAGCGTCGGGGGGGCCGGCGAGCAGTACTTC. Translated: CASSVGGAGEQYF.

This chain links TRBV30 with TRBJ2-3; a weak D match, TRBD1 (6 bases). The V end lost 5 bases, the J end lost 2 bases, and 17 bases lay between the germline ends. There are 15 residues in the CDR3. The germline gives CDR1 GTSNPN, CDR2 SVGIG (reference sequence). CDR3 protein: CAWAPGDIYTDTQYF. DNA for the CDR3: TGTGCCTGGGCCCCCGGGGACATATACACAGATACGCAGTATTTT.

Worth noting for this clone: Its ends do not fully match the called genes, so a read error is possible. The J gene is TRBJ2-7, the V gene TRBV7-9; 11 bases agree with TRBD2. This CDR3 region has 18 residues. The germline V gene has CDR1 SEHNR and CDR2 FQNEAQ (reference sequence). CDR3 nucleotides: TGTTCCAGCAGCTTAGCGCTACTAGCGGGAGCCCCCCGGGACGAGCAGTACTTC. Its translation: CSSSLALLAGAPRDEQYF.

The rearrangement links TRBV6-6 to TRBJ2-5; the D gene is possibly TRBD2 (6 bases). From germline, CDR1 is MNHNY and CDR2 SVGAGI (reference sequence). This CDR3 spans 14 amino acids. V lost 5 bases and J 11 bases, leaving 21 bases between the germline ends. The CDR3 DNA follows: TGTGCCAGCAGTGAGGTCACGGCGGGGAATGAGCAGTACTTC. The encoded protein is CASSEVTAGNEQYF.

Regarding this clone: Germline and junction disagree at one end, which may indicate a read error. The chain joins TRBV20-1 to TRBJ1-2, with 9 bases lining up with TRBD1. The length of the CDR3 is 11 residues. Germline CDR1 is DFQATT and CDR2 is SNEGSKA (reference sequence). The CDR3 loop is CSARARDRESF. CDR3 DNA sequence: TGCAGTGCTAGAGCCCGGGACAGGGAATCCTTC.